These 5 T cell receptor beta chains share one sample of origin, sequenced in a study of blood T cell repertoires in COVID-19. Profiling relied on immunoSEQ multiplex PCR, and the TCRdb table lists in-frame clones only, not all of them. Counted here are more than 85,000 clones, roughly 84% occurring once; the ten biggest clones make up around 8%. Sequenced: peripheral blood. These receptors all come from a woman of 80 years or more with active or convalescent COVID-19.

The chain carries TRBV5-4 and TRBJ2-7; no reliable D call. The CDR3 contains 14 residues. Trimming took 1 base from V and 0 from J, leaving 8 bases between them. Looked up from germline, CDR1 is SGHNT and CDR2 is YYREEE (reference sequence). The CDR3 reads CASSLSSNSYEQYF. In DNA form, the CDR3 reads TGTGCCAGCAGCTTGTCTTCTAACTCCTACGAGCAGTACTTC.

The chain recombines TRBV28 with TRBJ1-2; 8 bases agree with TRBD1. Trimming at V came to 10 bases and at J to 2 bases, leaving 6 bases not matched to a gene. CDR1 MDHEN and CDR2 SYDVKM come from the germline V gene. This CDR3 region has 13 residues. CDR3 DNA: TGTGCCACCAGCAGGGGGCTGAACTATGGCTACACCTTC. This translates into CATSRGLNYGYTF.

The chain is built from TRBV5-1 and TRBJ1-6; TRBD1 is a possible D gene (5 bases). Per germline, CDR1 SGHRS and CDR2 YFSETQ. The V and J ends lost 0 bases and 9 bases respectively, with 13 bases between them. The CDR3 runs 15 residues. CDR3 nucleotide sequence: TGCGCCAGCAGCTTGGCAGGGTCTGGGCGTTCACCCCTCCACTTT. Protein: CASSLAGSGRSPLHF.

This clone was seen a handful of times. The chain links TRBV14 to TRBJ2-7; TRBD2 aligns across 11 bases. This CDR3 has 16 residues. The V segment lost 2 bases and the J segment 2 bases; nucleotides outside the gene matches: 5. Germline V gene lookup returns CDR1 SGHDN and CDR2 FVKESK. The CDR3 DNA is TGTGCCAGCAGCCAACCTAGCGGGAGGAAACCCTACGAGCAGTACTTC. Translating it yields CASSQPSGRKPYEQYF.

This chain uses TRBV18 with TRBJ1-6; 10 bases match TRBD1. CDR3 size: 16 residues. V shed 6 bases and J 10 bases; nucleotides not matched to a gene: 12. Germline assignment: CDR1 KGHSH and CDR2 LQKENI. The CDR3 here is CASSHLGTGEGSPLHF. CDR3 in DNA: TGTGCCAGCTCTCACCTTGGGACAGGGGAGGGATCACCCCTCCACTTT.